These 32 T cell receptor beta chains were all obtained from the same sample, sequenced in a study of T cells in Graves' hyperthyroidism and ophthalmopathy. Amplified regions were TCR beta CDR3 sequences from RNA transcripts. The TCR CDR3 first-round RT-PCR relied on the HTBI primer set. TCRdb fed the multiplex PCR reads into MiXCR, producing one record per CDR3 protein. This table has about 710,000 distinct CDR3 sequences, approximately 16% appearing once. Sequencing was done on a sample of blood. The receptors derive from a man aged 18 to 29 with Graves' hyperthyroidism.

This clonotype occurred a few times. The chain uses TRBV20-1 and TRBJ1-5, with TRBD1 as a possible D gene (5 bases). Germline lookup yields CDR1 DFQATT and CDR2 SNEGSKA (reference sequence). CDR3 length equals 13 residues. Between the trimmed V and J ends, which lost 5 bases and 3 bases, there was a span of 11 bases. In DNA form, the CDR3 reads TGCAGTGCTCAGGGCAGCATCAATCAGCCCCAGCATTTT. This sequence encodes CSAQGSINQPQHF.

The chain employs TRBV20-1 and TRBJ2-1; D may be TRBD1 (6 bases). With 3 bases removed from V and 5 bases from J, the gap between germline ends came to 14 bases. CDR1 is DFQATT, CDR2 SNEGSKA, per germline (reference sequence). The CDR3 contains 14 residues. CDR3 in DNA: TGCAGTGCTAGGCCGCCCGGGACAAACAATGAGCAGTTCTTC. It yields the protein CSARPPGTNNEQFF.

The CDR3 region is CSARYRDRAHEQYF. The CDR3 coding sequence is TGCAGTGCTAGATACCGGGACAGGGCCCACGAGCAGTACTTC. The J gene is TRBJ2-7, the V gene TRBV20-1; 9 nucleotides line up with TRBD1. The CDR3 runs to 14 residues. V lost 2 bases and J lost 5; bases outside the gene matches: 7. Germline V gene sequence: CDR1 DFQATT, CDR2 SNEGSKA (reference sequence).

The chain recombines TRBV6-1 with TRBJ2-1; TRBD2 agrees at 9 bases. Looked up from germline, CDR1 is MNHNS and CDR2 is SASEGT. The CDR3 loop spans 15 amino acids. Losses at the gene ends were 4 bases for V and 4 bases for J; bases not matched to a gene: 5. CDR3 residues: CASSVPSGTYNEQFF. As DNA, the CDR3 is TGTGCCAGCAGTGTCCCTAGCGGGACTTACAATGAGCAGTTCTTC.

This clonotype was seen a handful of times. The V and J genes are TRBV7-6 and TRBJ2-5; no definite D call. The CDR3 has 13 amino acids. The germline V and J ends were trimmed by 5 bases and 3 bases, with 10 bases remaining between them. The germline CDR1 and CDR2 sequences are SGHVS and FNYEAQ. The CDR3, as DNA: TGTGCCAGCAGCCACAACAACGAAGAGACCCAGTACTTC. Its protein product is CASSHNNEETQYF.

This chain connects TRBV18 to TRBJ2-6; no reliable D call. The V end lost 0 bases, the J end lost 4 bases, and 10 bases lay between the germline ends. Germline V gene lookup returns CDR1 KGHSH and CDR2 LQKENI. The CDR3 sequence is 16 residues long. The CDR3 region is CASSPPDLLGANVLTF. The CDR3 region has the DNA TGTGCCAGCTCACCACCAGATTTATTGGGGGCCAACGTCCTGACTTTC.

The V call is TRBV12-3 or TRBV12-4, the J call TRBJ1-2, with 10 bases fitting TRBD1. V was clipped by 1 base and J by 0 bases; unmatched bases: 2. The CDR3 is made up of 16 amino acids. CDR3 DNA sequence: TGTGCCAGCAGTTTAGGGGACAGGGGACCTAACTATGGCTACACCTTC. Its translation: CASSLGDRGPNYGYTF.

This clonotype was counted at least ten times. The CDR3 DNA follows: TGTGCCAGCAGCCCCGGCGGGACTAGCGGGAGTGATGAGCAGTTCTTC. This codes for CASSPGGTSGSDEQFF. This rearrangement joins TRBV7-9 to TRBJ2-1; 14 positions agree with TRBD2. CDR1 and CDR2 from the germline V gene are SEHNR and FQNEAQ (reference sequence). Trimming took 5 bases from V and 8 from J; bases not matched to a gene: 8. The CDR3 is made up of 16 amino acids.

The chain carries TRBV5-4 and TRBJ1-3; D remains unclear. This CDR3 region has 13 residues. The germline gives CDR1 SGHNT, CDR2 YYREEE (reference sequence). The V end was cut by 10 bases, the J end by 2 bases, with 13 bases between. The CDR3 bases are TGTGCCGCGGGTAGACAAACTGGAAACACCATATATTTT. Amino acids: CAAGRQTGNTIYF.

This chain joins TRBV10-3 and TRBJ2-5; D perhaps matches TRBD1 (7 bases). The CDR3 loop spans 15 amino acids. Germline CDR1 is ENHRY and CDR2 is SYGVKD. V was shortened by 2 bases and J by 4 bases, with 14 bases between the two germline ends. CDR3 region: CAISEIGRGAETQYF. CDR3 nucleotide sequence: TGTGCCATCAGTGAGATTGGCAGGGGGGCAGAGACCCAGTACTTC.

The chain combines TRBV24-1 with TRBJ1-1, with unresolved D. The germline V gene encodes CDR1 KGHDR and CDR2 SFDVKD. V was cut by 7 bases and J by 5 bases, with 13 bases left in between. CDR3 size: 13 residues. The CDR3 region has the DNA TGTGCCACCAGCTCGGGGAGAGGGACTGAAGCTTTCTTT. Translated, it gives CATSSGRGTEAFF.

This clonotype was seen many times. V and J are TRBV7-2 and TRBJ2-7; 15 bases map to TRBD2. The CDR3 is 19 residues long. CDR1 and CDR2 from the germline V gene are SGHTA and FQGNSA. The trim removed 5 bases at V and 4 bases at J, leaving 15 bases unmatched. CDR3 in amino acids: CASSRTTGTSGRSGYEQYF. In nucleotides, the CDR3 is TGTGCCAGCAGCCGAACAACCGGGACTAGCGGGAGGAGTGGGTACGAGCAGTACTTC.

This clonotype has at least ten counts. The gene calls are TRBV10-3 and TRBJ2-5; no definite D call. CDR1 and CDR2 (germline): ENHRY, SYGVKD. Trimming took 0 bases from V and 3 from J, leaving 8 bases between them. The CDR3 sequence is 14 residues long. The chain's CDR3 is CAISESKGKETQYF. CDR3 in DNA: TGTGCCATCAGTGAGTCGAAAGGGAAAGAGACCCAGTACTTC.

CDR3 loop: CASSGGRDRGGPGANVLTF. The CDR3 DNA sequence: TGTGCCAGCAGTGGCGGCCGGGACAGGGGAGGCCCTGGGGCCAACGTCCTGACTTTC. The chain joins TRBV2 to TRBJ2-6, with TRBD1 identical over 10 bases. Losses at the gene ends were 4 bases for V and 2 bases for J; bases not matched to a gene: 11. The V gene's germline CDR1 is SNHLY and CDR2 FYNNEI. CDR3 length equals 19 residues.

Regarding this clonotype: This may arise from a read error, as a much more abundant clone is one base away. The gene calls are TRBV28 and TRBJ2-5; D unclear. The CDR3 extends over 14 amino acids. Germline V gene lookup returns CDR1 MDHEN and CDR2 SYDVKM. V gave up 6 bases and J gave up 3 bases, with 14 bases separating them. As DNA, the CDR3 is TGTGCCAGCAGCTATGAACTGACGGAAGAGACCCAGTACTTC. This encodes CASSYELTEETQYF.

This clonotype appeared many times. The chain uses TRBV7-9 and TRBJ2-5; 11 bases align to TRBD2. The CDR3 is 15 amino acids. V lost 0 bases and J lost 5; bases outside the gene matches: 2. CDR1 is SEHNR and CDR2 is FQNEAQ in the germline V gene (reference sequence). CDR3 nucleotide sequence: TGTGCCAGCAGCTTAGCCTTAGCGGGAGGGGAGACCCAGTACTTC. It encodes CASSLALAGGETQYF. Drawing the rest from reference TRBV7-9 and TRBJ2-5, the complete variable domain is DTGVSQNPRHKITKRGQNVTFRCDPISEHNRLYWYRQTLGQGPEFLTYFQNEAQLEKSRLLSDRFSAERPKGSFSTLEIQRTEQGDSAMYLCASSLALAGGETQYFGPGTRLLVL.

This clonotype was detected a few times. CDR3 region: CASSLGNLAYEQYF. The DNA for the CDR3 is TGTGCCAGCAGCTTGGGCAATTTGGCCTACGAGCAGTACTTC. The rearrangement joins TRBV7-2 to TRBJ2-7; D remains unclear. The germline V and J ends were trimmed by 3 bases and 2 bases, with 11 bases remaining between them. The CDR3 covers 14 residues. Germline loops: CDR1 SGHTA, CDR2 FQGNSA.

The table lists this clonotype with many counts. The rearrangement joins TRBV5-1 to TRBJ2-7; 8 bases line up with TRBD1. The CDR3 has 15 residues. J gave up 5 bases and V 4 bases, and 11 bases lay outside the gene matches. Germline V gene sequence: CDR1 SGHRS, CDR2 YFSETQ. CDR3 nucleotide sequence: TGCGCCAGCAGCCCTGCCGGACAGGGTATGCACGAGCAGTACTTC. It encodes CASSPAGQGMHEQYF.

This clonotype was counted a few times. V gene TRBV6-1 combines with J gene TRBJ2-5; TRBD2 aligns across 11 bases. CDR1 is MNHNS, CDR2 SASEGT, per germline. This CDR3 comprises 15 residues. The ends lost 2 bases at V and 4 bases at J; junction bases unmatched: 3. DNA for the CDR3: TGTGCCAGCAGTGAACTAGCGGGAGGAGGAGAGACCCAGTACTTC. Its translation: CASSELAGGGETQYF.

This rearrangement joins TRBV29-1 to TRBJ2-5; 9 nucleotides match TRBD2. Trimming at V came to 6 bases and at J to 4 bases, leaving 6 bases not matched to a gene. Germline V gene data show CDR1 as SQVTM and CDR2 as ANQGSEA. This CDR3 contains 13 residues. CDR3 loop: CSVEVAGAETQYF. The CDR3 nucleotides read TGCAGCGTGGAGGTAGCGGGAGCAGAGACCCAGTACTTC.

This clonotype turned up a few times. V is TRBV3-1 and J is TRBJ2-6; 8 bases fit TRBD1. Germline values: CDR1 LGHDT, CDR2 YNNKEL (reference sequence). Trimming cost V 5 bases and J 0 bases; bases outside gene matches: 12. The CDR3 extends over 19 amino acids. The CDR3 DNA sequence: TGTGCCAGCAGCTCCTGGCTGGGACAGGACAGCTCTGGGGCCAACGTCCTGACTTTC. Protein product: CASSSWLGQDSSGANVLTF.

Many counts were recorded for this clonotype. The J gene is TRBJ1-1, the V gene TRBV18; 8 bases map to TRBD1. Trimming at V came to 6 bases and at J to 8 bases, leaving 8 bases not matched to a gene. Germline loops: CDR1 KGHSH, CDR2 LQKENI. There are 13 residues in the CDR3. The CDR3 DNA reads as TGTGCCAGCTCCCGACAATACAGGGGGGAAGCTTTCTTT. It specifies CASSRQYRGEAFF.

In its sample, this clonotype was seen a few times. The V gene is TRBV9, the J gene TRBJ2-1; D is perhaps TRBD2 (6 bases). V lost 4 bases and J 10 bases, leaving 18 bases between the germline ends. The germline V gene encodes CDR1 SGDLS and CDR2 YYNGEE. The CDR3 contains 14 residues. CDR3 residues: CASSSSFRGLEQFF. The CDR3 DNA reads as TGTGCCAGCAGCTCCTCCTTCCGGGGACTCGAGCAGTTCTTC.

This clonotype was detected ten times or more. J is TRBJ2-1 and V is TRBV5-1; a possible D gene is TRBD2 (6 bases). The CDR3 has 15 residues. CDR1 SGHRS and CDR2 YFSETQ come from the germline V gene. The V end was cut by 3 bases, the J end by 3 bases, with 13 bases between. The CDR3 DNA follows: TGCGCCAGCAGCTCGCTGAGTAGCGGCTACAATGAGCAGTTCTTC. This translates into CASSSLSSGYNEQFF.

Many counts were recorded for this clonotype. The gene calls are TRBV5-1 and TRBJ2-1, with D hard to call. Germline CDR1 SGHRS, CDR2 YFSETQ. Trimming took 2 bases from V and 5 from J, leaving 8 bases between them. This CDR3 comprises 13 residues. The CDR3 nucleotides are TGCGCCAGCAGCTTAAGTCAGAACAATGAGCAGTTCTTC. This gives the protein CASSLSQNNEQFF.

This clonotype was seen a few times. The V gene is TRBV12-3 or TRBV12-4, the J gene TRBJ2-5; perhaps TRBD1 as D (6 bases). V lost 3 bases and J lost 4, with 15 bases in between. The CDR3 is 15 amino acids. CDR3 nucleotides: TGTGCCAGCAGTTTTAGGCAGGGGTTTGGAGAGACCCAGTACTTC. Its translation: CASSFRQGFGETQYF.

The genes are TRBV5-1 and TRBJ2-7, with 13 nucleotides matching TRBD2. CDR1 is SGHRS and CDR2 is YFSETQ in the germline V gene. This CDR3 is built from 17 residues. V lost 2 bases to trimming and J lost 7 bases; unmatched junction nucleotides: 12. The DNA of the CDR3 is TGCGCCAGCAGCTTCCCCAATACTAGCGGGAGGGCCAGAGAGCAGTACTTC. Protein product: CASSFPNTSGRAREQYF.

This clonotype was counted at least ten times. The CDR3 nucleotides are TGTGCCAGCAGTTGGCGGGACAGTACCTACGAGCAGTACTTC. Its protein is CASSWRDSTYEQYF. The chain recombines TRBV28 with TRBJ2-7, with a possible D match to TRBD1 (7 bases). Germline CDR1 MDHEN, CDR2 SYDVKM. Trimming shortened V by 4 bases and J by 2 bases, and 12 bases separated the two germline ends. CDR3 length: 14 residues.

This clonotype occurred many times. For the CDR3, the DNA is TGTGCCAGCAGCCAACACGGCTGGAACACCGGGGAGCTGTTTTTT. Translated, it gives CASSQHGWNTGELFF. J is TRBJ2-2 and V is TRBV12-3 or TRBV12-4, with no clear D. V gave up 6 bases and J gave up 1 base, with 12 bases separating them. CDR3 length: 15 residues.

The rearrangement uses TRBV7-8 and TRBJ2-7, with D possibly matching TRBD2 (6 bases). The germline V gene encodes CDR1 SGHVS and CDR2 FQNEAQ. V was trimmed by 5 bases and J by 2 bases, leaving 16 bases between them. The CDR3 sequence is 15 residues long. For the CDR3, the DNA is TGTGCCAGCAGCGAGACCGGGACTCCTCCCTACGAGCAGTACTTC. Translated: CASSETGTPPYEQYF.

This clonotype has at least ten counts. V is TRBV11-2 and J is TRBJ2-1; D not resolved. The CDR3 runs 17 residues. Trimming stripped 3 bases from V and 0 bases from J, with 15 bases between. CDR1 is SGHAT and CDR2 is FQNNGV in the germline V gene. The CDR3 DNA sequence: TGTGCCAGCAGCTTCCGCCGGCGGCCGAGCTCCTACAATGAGCAGTTCTTC. Translation gives CASSFRRRPSSYNEQFF.

The V gene is TRBV5-1, the J gene TRBJ1-5; possibly TRBD1 for D (6 bases). The V gene's germline CDR1 is SGHRS and CDR2 YFSETQ. The CDR3 sequence is 15 residues long. With 2 bases removed from V and 4 bases from J, the gap between germline ends came to 13 bases. The CDR3 spells CASSLYGTNNQPQHF. In DNA, the CDR3 is TGCGCCAGCAGCTTATACGGGACAAATAATCAGCCCCAGCATTTT.